The rows below give T cell receptor beta chains drawn from one sample of a study of blood T cell repertoires in COVID-19. The method was immunoSEQ multiplex PCR; TCRdb's version includes in-frame clones alone and lacks a portion of them. The table shows 120,000 to 150,000 clones, with roughly 79% occurring only once. Sequences were obtained from peripheral blood. These receptors were taken from a human donor with acute or convalescent COVID-19. The donor label of this sample is uncertain. The CDR3 runs from the conserved cysteine through the conserved F or W.

v_call: TRBV9; cdr3_aa: CASSPEVLDEQFF
v_call: TRBV2; cdr3_aa: CASSATRDRSRSYNSPLHF
v_call: TRBV10-2; cdr3_aa: CASRARTGDDSPLHF
v_call: TRBV10-3; cdr3_aa: CAISDDRENQPQHF
v_call: TRBV9; cdr3_aa: CASSSRTGGYTEAFF
v_call: TRBV3-1/TRBV3-2; cdr3_aa: CASSPTSGGPTDTQYF
v_call: TRBV7-2; cdr3_aa: CASSLGSSYNEQFF
v_call: TRBV7-9; cdr3_aa: CASSLWSEEDTQYF
v_call: TRBV30; cdr3_aa: CAYVPGTLSYGYTF
v_call: TRBV10-2; cdr3_aa: CASSTGTGYNSPLHF
v_call: TRBV10-3; cdr3_aa: CAISPEGLGEKLFF
v_call: TRBV3-1/TRBV3-2; cdr3_aa: CASSQDKGSGGLGTGELFF
v_call: TRBV5-1; cdr3_aa: CASTFRFGTGSGYTF
v_call: TRBV14; cdr3_aa: CASSQDLLGANQYF
v_call: TRBV2; cdr3_aa: CASSEVRGFHEQYF
v_call: TRBV2; cdr3_aa: CASSEGFTGANYGYTF
v_call: TRBV2; cdr3_aa: CASKQRITNTEAFF